One TCR beta chain is described in this entry. The record originates from a study of blood T cell repertoires in COVID-19. Repertoires were generated with immunoSEQ multiplex PCR, while TCRdb's copy carries only in-frame clones and drops some. This table has roughly 67,000 clones, about 94% appearing once. The CDR3 consists of 12 residues. The V and J ends lost 5 bases and 4 bases respectively, with 9 bases between them. CDR1 and CDR2 (germline): MNHNY, SVGAGI (reference sequence). The V call is TRBV6-6, the J call TRBJ2-7; unclear D gene. The receptor was isolated from a man in his 70s with active COVID-19. The sequenced material came from peripheral blood. This chain's CDR3 is CASSPTSYEQYF. DNA of the CDR3: TGTGCCAGCAGTCCGACATCTTACGAGCAGTACTTC.